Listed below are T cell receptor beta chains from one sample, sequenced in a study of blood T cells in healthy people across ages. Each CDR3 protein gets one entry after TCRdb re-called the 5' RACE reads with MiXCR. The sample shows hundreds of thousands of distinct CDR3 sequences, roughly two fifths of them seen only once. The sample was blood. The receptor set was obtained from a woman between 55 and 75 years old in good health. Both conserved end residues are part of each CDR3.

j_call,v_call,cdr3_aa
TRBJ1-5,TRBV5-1,CASSLDPTGDYNQPQHF
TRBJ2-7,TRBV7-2,CASSLTVRDNEQYF
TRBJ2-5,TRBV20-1,CSARDGGGGETQYF
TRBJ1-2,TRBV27,CASSLIGAATPTNYGYTF
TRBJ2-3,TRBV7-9,CASSRNLATSTDTQYF
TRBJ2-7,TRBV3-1,CASSPQGSAGGHYEQYF
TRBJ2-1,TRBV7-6,CASSWSGTPTNEQFF
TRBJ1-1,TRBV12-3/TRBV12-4,CASSSTGGREAFF
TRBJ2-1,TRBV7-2,CASSLGGLARLYNEQFF
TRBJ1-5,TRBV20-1,CSASRKNQPQHF
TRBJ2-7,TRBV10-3,CAITGGQGAYEQYF